This passage covers 28 T cell receptor beta chains from one sample sequenced in a study of T-cell memory formation after mild COVID-19. TCRdb redid the calling of the 5' RACE reads with MiXCR, one entry per CDR3 protein. The sample holds about 200,000 distinct CDR3 sequences, over 9.5% seen once. The sample was PBMCs or a T cell subset sorted from them (not recorded which). The receptors were gathered from a man between 18 and 35 years old who had mild COVID-19 (a few samples of this study predate the infection). Cell type and time point are not known.

This clonotype has more than one count but fewer than ten. V is TRBV3-1 and J is TRBJ1-5, with TRBD1 as a possible D gene (5 bases). Germline lookup yields CDR1 LGHDT and CDR2 YNNKEL (reference sequence). The CDR3 extends over 14 amino acids. V was shortened by 1 base and J by 6 bases, with 10 bases between the two germline ends. The CDR3 protein is CASSQVWGGQPQHF. CDR3 in DNA: TGTGCCAGCAGCCAAGTATGGGGCGGTCAGCCCCAGCATTTT.

This clonotype was recorded a few times. The genes are TRBV30 and TRBJ2-7; 8 bases are shared with TRBD1. Germline values: CDR1 GTSNPN, CDR2 SVGIG (reference sequence). This CDR3 contains 11 residues. J was trimmed by 3 bases and V by 5 bases; bases with no gene match: 0. CDR3 bases: TGTGCCTGGGGGACAGGCTACGAGCAGTACTTC. Amino acid sequence: CAWGTGYEQYF.

The chain joins TRBV19 to TRBJ1-5; possibly TRBD1 for D (6 bases). Trimming removed 4 bases from V and 0 bases from J, with 13 bases in between. This CDR3 contains 16 residues. Germline-derived CDR1 and CDR2 are LNHDA and SQIVND (reference sequence). Here the CDR3 DNA reads TGTGCCAGTAGTAACAACAGGGATTATAGCAATCAGCCCCAGCATTTT. Its protein is CASSNNRDYSNQPQHF.

This clonotype has just a few counts. The J gene is TRBJ2-7, the V gene TRBV5-1; TRBD2 is a possible D gene (6 bases). V lost 3 bases to trimming and J lost 6 bases, with 16 bases between them. The germline gives CDR1 SGHRS, CDR2 YFSETQ. The CDR3 is 14 amino acids. The CDR3 is CASSWGTPSGEQYF. The CDR3 nucleotides are TGCGCCAGCAGCTGGGGGACTCCGTCAGGCGAGCAGTACTTC.

This clonotype has only a few counts. CDR3 amino acids: CAISETSGDFGQYF. CDR3 in DNA: TGTGCCATCAGTGAGACTAGCGGGGACTTTGGGCAGTACTTC. The chain recombines TRBV10-3 with TRBJ2-7; 10 positions match TRBD2. The CDR3 is 14 amino acids. Germline V gene sequence: CDR1 ENHRY, CDR2 SYGVKD. V lost 2 bases, J lost 9 bases, and 7 bases stayed unmatched.

The gene calls are TRBV7-3 and TRBJ1-2, with a weak D call TRBD1 (5 bases). This CDR3 spans 14 amino acids. The V gene's germline CDR1 is SGHTA and CDR2 FQGTGA. The V and J ends lost 5 bases and 3 bases respectively, with 13 bases between them. In nucleotides, the CDR3 is TGTGCCAGCAGCCCGGGGACTAGAGACTATGGCTACACCTTC. Translation: CASSPGTRDYGYTF.

This clonotype has only a few counts. The chain carries TRBV28 and TRBJ2-7; TRBD1 aligns across 7 bases. This CDR3 is 14 amino acids long. Germline V gene sequence: CDR1 MDHEN, CDR2 SYDVKM. J gave up 3 bases and V 6 bases, and 8 bases lay outside the gene matches. CDR3: CASSSGTADYEQYV. The CDR3 nucleotides read TGTGCCAGCAGCTCCGGGACAGCAGACTACGAGCAGTACGTC.

The J gene is TRBJ2-1, the V gene TRBV10-3; 7 bases line up with TRBD2. Germline assignment: CDR1 ENHRY and CDR2 SYGVKD. V gave up 0 bases and J gave up 3 bases; unmatched junction bases: 5. The CDR3 runs 16 residues. CDR3 in amino acids: CAISESFGGGYNEQFF. CDR3 nucleotides: TGTGCCATCAGTGAGTCCTTTGGGGGGGGCTACAATGAGCAGTTCTTC.

Many counts were recorded for this clonotype. The V and J genes are TRBV5-1 and TRBJ2-1; TRBD2 matches at 12 bases. The CDR3 length is 16 residues. Germline loops: CDR1 SGHRS, CDR2 YFSETQ. V was pared by 4 bases and J by 3 bases, with 5 bases of the junction left unmatched. The CDR3 here is CASSTGLAGFYNEQFF. CDR3 nucleotides: TGCGCCAGCAGCACCGGACTAGCGGGGTTCTACAATGAGCAGTTCTTC.

This clonotype was counted a few times. The chain joins TRBV6-1 to TRBJ1-2; 8 bases line up with TRBD1. V was pared by 8 bases and J by 4 bases, with 6 bases of the junction left unmatched. This CDR3 region has 13 residues. The germline gives CDR1 MNHNS, CDR2 SASEGT. Written as DNA, the CDR3 is TGTGCCAGCTCGACAGGGGAAGGCTATGGCTACACCTTC. Translating it yields CASSTGEGYGYTF.

This clonotype was picked up many times. The J gene is TRBJ2-1, the V gene TRBV12-3 or TRBV12-4, with 7 bases lining up with TRBD2. The CDR3 length is 15 residues. After removal of 7 bases from V and 4 bases from J, the junction contained 10 bases not matched to a gene. DNA of the CDR3: TGTGCCAGCAACCCCGGGGGGACGATTTACAATGAGCAGTTCTTC. Its protein is CASNPGGTIYNEQFF.

The chain couples TRBV11-2 to TRBJ2-1, with a weak D call TRBD1 (6 bases). The CDR3 consists of 15 residues. Deletions cut 5 bases from V and 2 bases from J, with 13 bases between. CDR1 is SGHAT and CDR2 is FQNNGV in the germline V gene. CDR3 residues: CASSGIRGTYNEQFF. The CDR3 nucleotides read TGTGCCAGCAGCGGCATCAGGGGCACCTACAATGAGCAGTTCTTC. The full variable domain, its missing parts supplied by reference TRBV11-2 and TRBJ2-1, is EAGVAQSPRYKIIEKRQSVAFWCNPISGHATLYWYQQILGQGPKLLIQFQNNGVVDDSQLPKDRFSAERLKGVDSTLKIQPAKLEDSAVYLCASSGIRGTYNEQFFGPGTRLTVL.

The table lists this clonotype with a few counts. The chain has TRBV11-2 and TRBJ2-5, with D maybe TRBD2 (6 bases). Trimming removed 8 bases from V and 0 bases from J, with 7 bases in between. Germline CDR1 SGHAT, CDR2 FQNNGV. CDR3 size: 12 residues. The DNA of the CDR3 is TGTGCCAGCCGGGAGTACCAAGAGACCCAGTACTTC. It codes for CASREYQETQYF.

There are a few counts of this clonotype. V is TRBV18 and J is TRBJ2-1; 7 nucleotides align to TRBD1. The V and J ends lost 4 bases and 9 bases, in that order; junction bases with no gene match: 6. The germline V gene encodes CDR1 KGHSH and CDR2 LQKENI. The length of the CDR3 is 13 residues. This CDR3 reads CASSRDRASEQFF. The CDR3 DNA follows: TGTGCCAGCTCACGGGACAGAGCGAGTGAGCAGTTCTTC.

The chain recombines TRBV4-2 with TRBJ1-4, with unresolved D. The CDR3 runs 13 residues. Germline V lookup: CDR1 LGHNA, CDR2 YNFKEQ. Trimming left V 0 bases short and J 17 bases short, with 16 bases between. The CDR3 protein is CASSQDWSGVLFF. CDR3 coding DNA: TGTGCCAGCAGCCAAGATTGGTCGGGAGTTTTATTTTTT.

Here the CDR3 reads CASSSQGAEETQYF. The CDR3 nucleotides read TGTGCCAGCAGCTCACAGGGGGCTGAAGAGACCCAGTACTTC. The chain employs TRBV5-4 and TRBJ2-5; 9 bases are shared with TRBD1. This CDR3 spans 14 amino acids. V shed 3 bases, J shed 3 bases, and the junction held 3 bases outside the gene matches. CDR1 is SGHNT, CDR2 YYREEE, per germline (reference sequence).

The gene calls are TRBV7-3 and TRBJ2-2; D is possibly TRBD1 (5 bases). The V end lost 2 bases, the J end lost 1 base, and 11 bases lay between the germline ends. The CDR3 is made up of 16 amino acids. Germline loops: CDR1 SGHTA, CDR2 FQGTGA. CDR3 sequence reads: CASSLGFQGNTGELFF. In nucleotides, the CDR3 is TGTGCCAGCAGCTTAGGGTTTCAGGGGAACACCGGGGAGCTGTTTTTT.

This clonotype showed up just a few times. This chain uses TRBV9 with TRBJ1-6; D call uncertain. Germline CDR1 reads SGDLS; CDR2 reads YYNGEE. V lost 4 bases, J lost 2 bases, and 7 bases lay in between. CDR3 size: 14 residues. CDR3 sequence reads: CASSREAYNSPLHF. DNA for the CDR3: TGTGCCAGCAGCAGGGAGGCCTATAATTCACCCCTCCACTTT.

This rearrangement joins TRBV28 to TRBJ2-1; the match to TRBD2 covers 7 bases. The CDR3 runs 15 residues. Germline V gene sequence: CDR1 MDHEN, CDR2 SYDVKM. After removal of 6 bases from V and 6 bases from J, the junction contained 11 bases not matched to a gene. The CDR3 coding sequence is TGTGCCAGCAGCCCACCTCCAGCGGGGTTCAATGAGCAGTTCTTC. This translates into CASSPPPAGFNEQFF. Full variable domain (remainder filled in from reference TRBV28 and TRBJ2-1): DVKVTQSSRYLVKRTGEKVFLECVQDMDHENMFWYRQDPGLGLRLIYFSYDVKMKEKGDIPEGYSVSREKKERFSLILESASTNQTSMYLCASSPPPAGFNEQFFGPGTRLTVL.

This clonotype was recorded a few times. At one end, the junction sequence differs from germline, possibly due to a read error. V is TRBV19 and J is TRBJ2-4; 7 nucleotides agree with TRBD2. Germline V CDR1 and CDR2: LNHDA, SQIVND (reference sequence). CDR3 length: 16 residues. CDR3 nucleotide sequence: TGTGCCAGCAGTATGTTGGGCGGGGGAGCCAAAAACATTCAGTACTTC. Its protein is CASSMLGGGAKNIQYF.

This clonotype was counted many times. CDR3 sequence reads: CASSTGTANNEQFF. For the CDR3, the DNA is TGCGCCAGCAGCACCGGGACAGCCAACAATGAGCAGTTCTTC. The V and J genes are TRBV5-1 and TRBJ2-1; 7 nucleotides agree with TRBD1. The germline CDR1 and CDR2 sequences are SGHRS and YFSETQ. This CDR3 has 14 residues. The V segment lost 4 bases and the J segment 5 bases; nucleotides outside the gene matches: 6.

This clonotype was observed many times. The chain is built from TRBV18 and TRBJ2-7, with 7 nucleotides matching TRBD1. Germline V gives CDR1 KGHSH, CDR2 LQKENI. Trimming at V came to 6 bases and at J to 1 base, leaving 6 bases not matched to a gene. This CDR3 has 14 residues. Here the CDR3 DNA reads TGTGCCAGCTCTACGGGACAGTTGTCCTACGAGCAGTACTTC. This translates into CASSTGQLSYEQYF.

This clonotype was recorded a few times. The gene calls are TRBV9 and TRBJ1-2; 7 bases are shared with TRBD1. Per germline, CDR1 SGDLS and CDR2 YYNGEE. CDR3 size: 15 residues. V trimming: 0 bases; J trimming: 5 bases; junction bases outside the gene matches: 7. CDR3 region: CASSVDPDRAYGYTF. For the CDR3, the DNA is TGTGCCAGCAGCGTAGACCCAGACAGGGCATATGGCTACACCTTC.

This clonotype was seen at least ten times. The V call is TRBV19, the J call TRBJ1-1; D unresolved. CDR3 length: 14 residues. V shed 0 bases and J shed 1 base, with 6 bases lying between them. Germline loops: CDR1 LNHDA, CDR2 SQIVND (reference sequence). CDR3 nucleotides: TGTGCCAGTAGTATAGACGGACGGAACACTGAAGCTTTCTTT. Translated: CASSIDGRNTEAFF. The full variable domain, its missing parts supplied by reference TRBV19 and TRBJ1-1, is DGGITQSPKYLFRKEGQNVTLSCEQNLNHDAMYWYRQDPGQGLRLIYYSQIVNDFQKGDIAEGYSVSREKKESFPLTVTSAQKNPTAFYLCASSIDGRNTEAFFGQGTRLTVV.

The rearrangement links TRBV6-5 to TRBJ2-1; 11 positions match TRBD2. The CDR3 is 16 residues long. Germline trimming cut 0 bases from V and 6 bases from J; bases unmatched to any gene: 4. From germline, CDR1 is MNHEY and CDR2 SVGAGI. Here the CDR3 reads CASSYSIAGGLNEQFF. The CDR3 DNA follows: TGTGCCAGCAGTTACTCGATAGCGGGGGGGCTCAATGAGCAGTTCTTC.

This clonotype was seen many times. This sequence joins TRBV7-9 and TRBJ2-1, with D tentatively TRBD1 (6 bases). Trimming took off 7 bases at V and 4 bases at J, with 11 bases between the two ends. In germline, CDR1 is SEHNR, CDR2 FQNEAQ (reference sequence). The CDR3 runs 13 residues. The CDR3 DNA reads TGTGCCAGCATCTTGGACAGTTACAATGAGCAGTTCTTC. Protein sequence: CASILDSYNEQFF.

This sequence joins TRBV2 and TRBJ2-3; 7 positions match TRBD2. The CDR3 totals 14 residues. Trimming at V came to 5 bases and at J to 4 bases, leaving 6 bases not matched to a gene. Per germline, CDR1 SNHLY and CDR2 FYNNEI. CDR3 amino acids: CASSRNLAADTQYF. The DNA of the CDR3 is TGTGCCAGCAGTCGCAACCTAGCGGCAGATACGCAGTATTTT.

This chain connects TRBV2 to TRBJ2-1; tentatively, D is TRBD1 or TRBD2 (5 bases each). The CDR3 has 16 residues. Germline V lookup: CDR1 SNHLY, CDR2 FYNNEI. V shed 4 bases and J shed 7 bases, with 20 bases lying between them. The CDR3 loop is CASSGRGPLGINEQFF. CDR3 nucleotide sequence: TGTGCCAGCAGTGGAAGGGGACCCTTGGGGATTAATGAGCAGTTCTTC.